These 2 T cell receptor beta chains were all obtained from the same sample, sequenced in a study of control samples from healthy donors and cancer patients. Clones were sequenced by immunoSEQ multiplex PCR, and TCRdb holds only the in-frame ones, with some missing. The table shows under 80,000 clones, with about 87% occurring only once. The sample was blood. These receptors came from a man in his forties or fifties in good health.

This chain joins TRBV7-9 and TRBJ2-1; a possible D gene is TRBD2 (6 bases). Deletions cut 0 bases from V and 6 bases from J, with 18 bases between. The CDR3 extends over 17 amino acids. CDR1 is SEHNR, CDR2 FQNEAQ, per germline (reference sequence). The CDR3 loop reads CASSLANRLDRGNEQFF. The CDR3 nucleotides read TGTGCCAGCAGCTTAGCGAACAGACTAGATCGGGGCAATGAGCAGTTCTTC.

This clone turned up a few times. The genes are TRBV24-1 and TRBJ1-6; D is undetermined. This CDR3 contains 18 residues. Germline V CDR1 and CDR2: KGHDR, SFDVKD. V was trimmed by 2 bases and J by 9 bases, leaving 22 bases between them. CDR3 amino acids: CATSDSLHLPAGRSPLHF. The DNA for the CDR3 is TGTGCCACCAGTGATTCTCTACATCTCCCGGCCGGCCGTTCACCCCTCCACTTT.